This T cell receptor (beta chain) was obtained from a study of cytomegalovirus exposure and HLA in healthy donors. Study-wide points: The study designated 160 or so TCR beta chains cytomegalovirus-associated.

For this clone: Its target is not known.

13 Jbeta primers and 60 Vbeta primers were used for the PCR. Assay: immunoSEQ multiplex PCR; the TCRdb copy retains only in-frame clones and omits some. In total, the table holds approximately 110,000 clones. The V end was cut by 4 bases, the J end by 2 bases, with 11 bases between. CDR1 is ENHRY, CDR2 SYGVKD, per germline. The CDR3 length is 14 residues. The rearrangement links TRBV10-3 to TRBJ1-2; D might be TRBD1 (6 bases). The sequenced material came from PBMCs. The sequence was collected from a man aged 18 to 35 in good health and CMV-seronegative. CDR3 sequence reads: CAISAGVQNYGYTF. Written as DNA, the CDR3 is TGTGCCATCAGTGCAGGGGTTCAAAACTATGGCTACACCTTC.